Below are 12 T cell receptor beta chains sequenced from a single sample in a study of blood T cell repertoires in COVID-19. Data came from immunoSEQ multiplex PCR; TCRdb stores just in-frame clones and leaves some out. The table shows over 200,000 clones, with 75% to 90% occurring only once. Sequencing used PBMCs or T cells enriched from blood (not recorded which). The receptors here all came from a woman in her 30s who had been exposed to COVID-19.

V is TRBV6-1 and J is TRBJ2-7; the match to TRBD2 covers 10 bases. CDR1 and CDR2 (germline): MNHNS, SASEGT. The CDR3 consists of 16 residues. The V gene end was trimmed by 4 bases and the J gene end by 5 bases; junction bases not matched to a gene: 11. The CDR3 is CASSARPSGSMDEQYF. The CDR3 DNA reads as TGTGCCAGCAGTGCCAGACCTAGCGGGAGCATGGACGAGCAGTACTTC.

The CDR3, as DNA: TGTGCCAGCAGCTTAGGGGGGCTGGAGGGCTACACCTTC. It specifies CASSLGGLEGYTF. The chain links TRBV7-9 to TRBJ1-2; possibly TRBD1 for D (6 bases). CDR1 SEHNR and CDR2 FQNEAQ come from the germline V gene (reference sequence). The CDR3 runs to 13 residues. V shed 1 base and J shed 8 bases, with 11 bases lying between them.

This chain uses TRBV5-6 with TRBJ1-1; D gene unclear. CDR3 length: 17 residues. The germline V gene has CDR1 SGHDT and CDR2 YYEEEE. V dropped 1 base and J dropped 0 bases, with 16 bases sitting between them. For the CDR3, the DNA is TGTGCCAGCAGCTTGCTCGGCCCGGGAGTGATGAACACTGAAGCTTTCTTT. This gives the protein CASSLLGPGVMNTEAFF.

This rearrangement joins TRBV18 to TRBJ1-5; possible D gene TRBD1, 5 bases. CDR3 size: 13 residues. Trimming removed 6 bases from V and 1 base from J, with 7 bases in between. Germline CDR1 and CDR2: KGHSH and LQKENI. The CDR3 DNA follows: TGTGCCAGCTCGCAGGGAAGCAATCAGCCCCAGCATTTT. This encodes CASSQGSNQPQHF.

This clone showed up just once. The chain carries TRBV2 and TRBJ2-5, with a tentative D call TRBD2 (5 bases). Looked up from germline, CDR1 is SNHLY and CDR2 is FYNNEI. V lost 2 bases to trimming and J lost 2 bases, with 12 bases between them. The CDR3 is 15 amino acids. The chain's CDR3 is CASSEIQAVQETQYF. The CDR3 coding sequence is TGTGCCAGCAGTGAAATCCAAGCGGTTCAAGAGACCCAGTACTTC.

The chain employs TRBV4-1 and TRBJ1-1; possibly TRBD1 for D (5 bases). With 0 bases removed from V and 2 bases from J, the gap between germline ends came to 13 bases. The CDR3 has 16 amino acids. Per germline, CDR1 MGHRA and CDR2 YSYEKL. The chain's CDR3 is CASSQDVGGANTEAFF. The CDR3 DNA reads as TGCGCCAGCAGCCAAGACGTGGGAGGGGCCAACACTGAAGCTTTCTTT.

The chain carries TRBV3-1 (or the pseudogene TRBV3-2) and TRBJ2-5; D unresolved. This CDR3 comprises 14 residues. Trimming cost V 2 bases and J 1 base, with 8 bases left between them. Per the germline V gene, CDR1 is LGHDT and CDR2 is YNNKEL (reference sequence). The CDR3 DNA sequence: TGTGCCAGCAGCCAATTGGGCAGCCAAGAGACCCAGTACTTC. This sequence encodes CASSQLGSQETQYF.

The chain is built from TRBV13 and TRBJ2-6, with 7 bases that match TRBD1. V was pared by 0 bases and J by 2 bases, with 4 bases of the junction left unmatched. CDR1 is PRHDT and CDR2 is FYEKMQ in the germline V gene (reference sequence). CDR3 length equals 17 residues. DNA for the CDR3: TGTGCCAGCAGCTTAGGCCTAGGGGGCACTGGGGCCAACGTCCTGACTTTC. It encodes CASSLGLGGTGANVLTF.

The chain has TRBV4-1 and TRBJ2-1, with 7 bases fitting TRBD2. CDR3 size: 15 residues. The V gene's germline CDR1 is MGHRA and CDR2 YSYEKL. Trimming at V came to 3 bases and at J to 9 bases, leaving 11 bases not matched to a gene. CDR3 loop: CASSQRELAIVEQFF. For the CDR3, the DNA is TGCGCCAGCAGCCAGCGGGAGCTCGCTATAGTTGAGCAGTTCTTC.

The CDR3 is CASSQEPGSGELFF. The CDR3 nucleotides are TGTGCCAGCAGCCAAGAACCGGGATCCGGGGAGCTGTTTTTT. The chain has TRBV14 and TRBJ2-2; D perhaps matches TRBD2 (5 bases). V lost 0 bases to trimming and J lost 6 bases, with 8 bases between them. CDR3 length: 14 amino acids. The V gene's germline CDR1 is SGHDN and CDR2 FVKESK.

The DNA of the CDR3 is TGTGCCAGTAGTCCTCTGGGGGGTCGGACTGAAGCTTTCTTT. It specifies CASSPLGGRTEAFF. The V and J genes are TRBV19 and TRBJ1-1; tentative D call: TRBD1 (5 bases). The V end lost 5 bases, the J end lost 5 bases, and 15 bases lay between the germline ends. This CDR3 region has 14 residues. The germline CDR1 and CDR2 sequences are LNHDA and SQIVND (reference sequence).

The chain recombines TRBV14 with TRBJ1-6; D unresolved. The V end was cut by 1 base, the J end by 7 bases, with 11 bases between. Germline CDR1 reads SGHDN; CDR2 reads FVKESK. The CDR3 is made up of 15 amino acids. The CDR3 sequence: CASSQGAGGNSPLHF. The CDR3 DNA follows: TGTGCCAGCAGCCAAGGGGCCGGTGGGAATTCACCCCTCCACTTT.